This T cell receptor (beta chain) was retrieved from a study of T cell responses to AZD1222 COVID-19 vaccine. The V gene lost 4 bases and the J gene lost 7 bases, with 8 bases spanning the gap. The CDR3 is made up of 13 amino acids. Germline loops: CDR1 MNHEY, CDR2 SVGAGI. The method was immunoSEQ multiplex PCR; TCRdb's version includes in-frame clones alone and lacks a portion of them. The table records some 150,000 clones, around 89% of them present only once. The sequenced sample was peripheral blood, obtained on day 0 of AZD1222 vaccination. The source is an adult in good health. This chain joins TRBV6-5 and TRBJ1-6, with D unresolved. CDR3 amino acids: CASSWQDNSPLHF. The CDR3 coding sequence is TGTGCCAGCAGTTGGCAGGACAATTCACCCCTCCACTTT.